Listed below are T cell receptor beta chains from one sample, sequenced in a study of graft-versus-host responses after intestinal transplantation. The protocol was immunoSEQ multiplex PCR, while the TCRdb copy is restricted to in-frame clones and leaves out a portion. This table holds 77,000 or so clones, approximately 93% found once. The antigens of these receptors remain unknown. Sequences were derived from unstimulated CD8+ T cells sorted from spleen or lymph node cells, sampled before intestinal transplant. These receptors came from a human donor who received an intestinal transplant. Both conserved end residues are part of each CDR3. A D gene is named only where the DNA matches it firmly.

NA TRBJ2-3 TRBV4-1 CASSQVVFSTDTQYF TGCGCCAGCAGCCAAGTAGTTTTCAGCACAGATACGCAGTATTTT
NA TRBJ2-7 TRBV7-8 CASSPGDGTYEQYF TGTGCCAGCAGCCCGGGGGACGGAACCTACGAGCAGTACTTC
NA TRBJ1-5 TRBV2 CASSPRGIQPQHF TGTGCCAGCTCACCCCGGGGGATTCAGCCCCAGCATTTT
NA TRBJ2-3 TRBV15 CATSRDRQTPTTDTQYF TGTGCCACCAGCAGAGATCGACAGACGCCGACCACAGATACGCAGTATTTT
NA TRBJ2-7 TRBV5-4 CASSYTPVTSSYEQYF TGTGCCAGCAGCTATACCCCAGTCACTAGCTCCTACGAGCAGTACTTC
NA TRBJ2-4 TRBV5-6 CASSEGSKNIQYF TGTGCCAGCAGCGAAGGGAGCAAAAACATTCAGTACTTC
NA TRBJ2-1 TRBV2 CASVPWAGSYNEQFF TGTGCCAGCGTCCCTTGGGCAGGTTCCTACAATGAGCAGTTCTTC
NA TRBJ2-1 TRBV11-2 CASSHGAGVINEQFF TGTGCCAGCAGCCACGGGGCCGGGGTCATCAATGAGCAGTTCTTC
NA TRBJ2-7 TRBV19 CASSMGGPENEQYF TGTGCCAGTAGTATGGGGGGCCCAGAGAACGAGCAGTACTTC
NA TRBJ1-4 TRBV13 CASSLAGSDEKLFF TGTGCCAGCAGCTTAGCGGGGTCGGATGAAAAACTGTTTTTT
TRBD2 TRBJ2-2 TRBV5-1 CASRWGLAGVNGELFF TGCGCCAGCAGATGGGGACTAGCGGGAGTGAATGGGGAGCTGTTTTTT
TRBD1 TRBJ1-5 TRBV5-6 CASSQGTVRDQPQHF TGTGCCAGCAGCCAAGGGACAGTCAGGGATCAGCCCCAGCATTTT
NA TRBJ1-2 TRBV29-1 CSVDGGVGYTF TGCAGCGTTGATGGCGGGGTGGGCTACACCTTC
NA TRBJ1-1 TRBV5-1 CASSLVGPSRENTEAFF TGCGCCAGCAGCTTGGTCGGGCCGAGCAGGGAGAACACTGAAGCTTTCTTT
NA TRBJ1-1 TRBV7-9 CASSLEVGGVTEAFF TGTGCCAGCAGCTTAGAGGTCGGAGGGGTCACTGAAGCTTTCTTT
TRBD2 TRBJ2-7 TRBV5-8 CASSLGGGHYEQYF TGTGCCAGCAGCCTAGGCGGGGGGCACTACGAGCAGTACTTC
NA TRBJ1-1 TRBV7-9 CASSQNRPEAFF TGTGCCAGCAGCCAGAACCGTCCCGAAGCTTTCTTT
NA TRBJ2-2 TRBV4-2 CASSQDFSDRPLNTGELFF TGTGCCAGCAGCCAAGATTTTTCCGACAGACCCTTGAACACCGGGGAGCTGTTTTTT
TRBD1 TRBJ2-7 TRBV6-5 CASSYSGTESYEQYF TGTGCCAGCAGTTACTCGGGGACAGAGTCCTACGAGCAGTACTTC
NA TRBJ2-7 TRBV6-5 CASSYSGTASYEQYF TGTGCCAGCAGTTACTCGGGGACCGCCTCCTACGAGCAGTACTTC
NA TRBJ1-1 TRBV5-1 CASSLGATEAFF TGCGCCAGCAGCTTGGGAGCGACCGAAGCTTTCTTT
TRBD2 TRBJ2-6 TRBV9 CASTTSGSPGANVLTF TGTGCCAGCACCACTAGCGGGAGTCCTGGGGCCAACGTCCTGACTTTC
TRBD1 TRBJ1-6 TRBV28 CASSLGTGDSPLHF TGTGCCAGCAGTTTGGGGACAGGGGATTCACCCCTCCACTTT
NA TRBJ1-1 TRBV5-5 CASSQLGRDTEAFF TGTGCCAGCAGCCAACTCGGGAGGGACACTGAAGCTTTCTTT
TRBD1 TRBJ2-5 TRBV4-2 CASSMTGEGETQYF TGTGCCAGCAGCATGACAGGGGAAGGCGAGACCCAGTACTTC